These 22 T cell receptor beta chains came from one sample sequenced in a study of cytomegalovirus exposure and HLA in healthy donors. In the PCR, 60 Vbeta and 13 Jbeta primers were used. Method: immunoSEQ multiplex PCR; TCRdb's copy keeps in-frame clones and lacks some. Of 250,000 to 350,000 clones listed, approximately 80% are singletons. Specimen: PBMCs. The receptor set was obtained from a girl between 2 and 10 years old in good health and CMV-seronegative.

The rearrangement uses TRBV27 and TRBJ2-5; D may be TRBD2 (6 bases). The J call may be in error: the DNA end matches TRBJ2-7 better. The V gene's germline CDR1 is MNHEY and CDR2 SMNVEV (reference sequence). The CDR3 runs to 14 residues. Written as DNA, the CDR3 is TGTGCCAGCAGTCCCACGGCGGGATCCTACGAGCAGTACTTC. Amino acids: CASSPTAGSYEQYF.

This chain connects TRBV7-8 to TRBJ1-1, with TRBD1 matching 8 bases. This CDR3 comprises 16 residues. Per germline, CDR1 SGHVS and CDR2 FQNEAQ. The J segment lost 10 bases and the V segment lost 5 bases, leaving 18 bases of the junction unmatched. The CDR3 coding sequence is TGTGCCAGCAGCCCCAGGACAGGGTACACCAGCTTAGGAGCTTTCTTT. It codes for CASSPRTGYTSLGAFF. The full variable domain, in which reference TRBV7-8 and TRBJ1-1 provide the parts outside the CDR3, is GAGVSQSPRYKVAKRGQDVALRCDPISGHVSLFWYQQALGQGPEFLTYFQNEAQLDKSGLPSDRFFAERPEGSVSTLKIQRTQQEDSAVYLCASSPRTGYTSLGAFFGQGTRLTVV.

The chain combines TRBV28 with TRBJ2-7, with TRBD1 matching 8 bases. This CDR3 region has 13 residues. Germline V gives CDR1 MDHEN, CDR2 SYDVKM. Losses at the gene ends were 6 bases for V and 7 bases for J; bases not matched to a gene: 8. The CDR3 nucleotides read TGTGCCAGCAGGTGGGGACAGGCGGGGGAGCAGTACTTC. The encoded protein is CASRWGQAGEQYF.

V gene TRBV5-4 combines with J gene TRBJ2-5; 8 nucleotides agree with TRBD1. The V segment lost 3 bases and the J segment 7 bases; nucleotides outside the gene matches: 5. This CDR3 comprises 13 residues. Germline V gives CDR1 SGHNT, CDR2 YYREEE (reference sequence). The CDR3 region has the DNA TGTGCCAGCAGCTCGACAGGGGCGGGGACCCAGTACTTC. This sequence encodes CASSSTGAGTQYF. Combining the CDR3 with reference TRBV5-4 and TRBJ2-5 gives the whole variable domain ETGVTQSPTHLIKTRGQQVTLRCSSQSGHNTVSWYQQALGQGPQFIFQYYREEENGRGNFPPRFSGLQFPNYSSELNVNALELDDSALYLCASSSTGAGTQYFGPGTRLLVL.

CDR3 amino acids: CASSYAGGGNTIYF. CDR3 bases: TGCGCCAGCAGCTACGCAGGGGGCGGAAACACCATATATTTT. The chain combines TRBV5-1 with TRBJ1-3; TRBD1 agrees at 8 bases. J gave up 4 bases and V 3 bases, and 3 bases lay outside the gene matches. Germline V gives CDR1 SGHRS, CDR2 YFSETQ. The CDR3 is made up of 14 amino acids.

This chain connects TRBV7-6 to TRBJ2-3, with TRBD2 matching 13 bases. Per the germline V gene, CDR1 is SGHVS and CDR2 is FNYEAQ. The CDR3 totals 15 residues. Germline trimming cut 5 bases from V and 4 bases from J; bases unmatched to any gene: 3. The CDR3 loop is CASSGTSGGADTQYF. The CDR3 nucleotides read TGTGCCAGCAGCGGAACTAGCGGGGGGGCAGATACGCAGTATTTT.

The V gene is TRBV27, the J gene TRBJ2-3, with unresolved D. Trimming pared 7 bases from V and 1 base from J, leaving 3 bases between. This CDR3 contains 11 residues. Germline lookup yields CDR1 MNHEY and CDR2 SMNVEV (reference sequence). The CDR3 bases are TGTGCCAGCACGGGCACAGATACGCAGTATTTT. Translating it yields CASTGTDTQYF.

This clone is a singleton in its sample. The chain recombines TRBV29-1 with TRBJ2-7; 10 nucleotides line up with TRBD1. The CDR3 consists of 14 residues. Trimming removed 6 bases from V and 0 bases from J; junction bases left unmatched: 5. Germline V lookup: CDR1 SQVTM, CDR2 ANQGSEA. CDR3 coding DNA: TGCAGCGTAGTGGGACAGGGGAGCTCCTACGAGCAGTACTTC. Protein: CSVVGQGSSYEQYF.

The rearrangement joins TRBV6-5 to TRBJ1-1; TRBD1 matches 7 bases. J gave up 0 bases and V 5 bases, and 6 bases lay outside the gene matches. The CDR3 spans 15 residues. The germline gives CDR1 MNHEY, CDR2 SVGAGI. CDR3 sequence (DNA): TGTGCCAGCAGTACAGGGGTTGTCATGAACACTGAAGCTTTCTTT. Protein product: CASSTGVVMNTEAFF.

The V gene is TRBV5-6, the J gene TRBJ2-3, with 8 positions matching TRBD1. V shed 3 bases and J 5 bases; nucleotides not matched to a gene: 8. CDR3 length: 15 amino acids. Per germline, CDR1 SGHDT and CDR2 YYEEEE. CDR3 loop: CASSSLTGAGDTQYF. Written as DNA, the CDR3 is TGTGCCAGCAGCTCATTGACAGGGGCGGGAGATACGCAGTATTTT.

The chain links TRBV19 to TRBJ2-1; D is unclear. Germline V gives CDR1 LNHDA, CDR2 SQIVND (reference sequence). The V and J ends lost 8 bases and 5 bases respectively, with 13 bases between them. The CDR3 is made up of 13 amino acids. The CDR3 bases are TGTGCCAGTGCCTGGTCTAGGAACAATGAGCAGTTCTTC. Translated, it gives CASAWSRNNEQFF.

Of note for this clone: Germline and junction disagree at one end, which may indicate a read error. The J gene is TRBJ1-3, the V gene TRBV28; possibly TRBD1 for D (6 bases). The germline V gene has CDR1 MDHEN and CDR2 SYDVKM. This CDR3 is 11 amino acids long. This chain's CDR3 is CASSFLGGADF. CDR3 nucleotide sequence: TGTGCCAGCAGTTTTCTTGGGGGCGCGGATTTT.

The V gene is TRBV28, the J gene TRBJ1-2; no reliable D call. Germline-derived CDR1 and CDR2 are MDHEN and SYDVKM. V lost 3 bases and J lost 2, with 7 bases in between. There are 13 residues in the CDR3. The CDR3 nucleotides are TGTGCCAGCAGTTTTAACACCAACTATGGCTACACCTTC. It codes for CASSFNTNYGYTF.

This clone has a handful of counts. V is TRBV7-6 and J is TRBJ1-5, with a tentative D call TRBD1 (5 bases). Trimming took off 1 base at V and 5 bases at J, with 9 bases between the two ends. This CDR3 spans 14 amino acids. The germline V gene has CDR1 SGHVS and CDR2 FNYEAQ. The CDR3 spells CASSLEQGDQPQHF. As DNA, the CDR3 is TGTGCCAGCAGCTTAGAGCAGGGTGATCAGCCCCAGCATTTT.

The chain carries TRBV5-4 and TRBJ2-7; D possibly corresponds to TRBD1 (6 bases). This CDR3 region has 17 residues. The germline gives CDR1 SGHNT, CDR2 YYREEE (reference sequence). Trimming took 4 bases from V and 4 from J, leaving 24 bases between them. CDR3 sequence: CASSPGTSRRTPYEQYF. CDR3 nucleotide sequence: TGTGCCAGCAGCCCTGGGACATCCCGGAGAACGCCGTACGAGCAGTACTTC.

The J gene is TRBJ1-6, the V gene TRBV6-5, with 9 bases aligning to TRBD1. This CDR3 is 16 amino acids long. The germline gives CDR1 MNHEY, CDR2 SVGAGI. Trimming cost V 4 bases and J 7 bases; bases outside gene matches: 8. CDR3 residues: CASSWDREFRNSPLHF. DNA for the CDR3: TGTGCCAGCAGTTGGGACAGGGAGTTTAGAAATTCACCCCTCCACTTT.

The table lists this clone with a count of one. The rearrangement uses TRBV28 and TRBJ2-3; 8 nucleotides line up with TRBD1. Germline assignment: CDR1 MDHEN and CDR2 SYDVKM. V trimming: 3 bases; J trimming: 2 bases; junction bases outside the gene matches: 7. CDR3 size: 16 residues. CDR3 DNA sequence: TGTGCCAGCAGTTTTGCGGGACAGGAAAACACAGATACGCAGTATTTT. As protein: CASSFAGQENTDTQYF.

The chain employs TRBV28 and TRBJ2-3; D unresolved. Looked up from germline, CDR1 is MDHEN and CDR2 is SYDVKM. The CDR3 has 16 residues. V was cut by 5 bases and J by 7 bases, with 22 bases left in between. The CDR3 sequence is CASSPRDWRHGYTQYF. The CDR3 DNA follows: TGTGCCAGCAGTCCCCGAGATTGGCGGCATGGGTATACGCAGTATTTT.

This clone occurred a few times. This chain connects TRBV10-3 to TRBJ1-2; 7 bases map to TRBD1. CDR1 and CDR2 (germline): ENHRY, SYGVKD. V was clipped by 6 bases and J by 0 bases; unmatched bases: 4. The CDR3 totals 14 residues. CDR3 DNA sequence: TGTGCCATCAGGGGGACAGCTCCTAACTATGGCTACACCTTC. Translated, it gives CAIRGTAPNYGYTF.

The rearrangement uses TRBV11-3 and TRBJ1-2; no clear D. The length of the CDR3 is 15 residues. Germline assignment: CDR1 SGHNT and CDR2 YENEEA. Trimming cost V 1 base and J 3 bases, with 12 bases left between them. CDR3 sequence (DNA): TGTGCCAGCAGCTTAGTACCCCGGGAAGACTATGGCTACACCTTC. It encodes CASSLVPREDYGYTF.

The chain employs TRBV11-2 and TRBJ2-1, with D maybe TRBD1 (6 bases). CDR1 and CDR2 (germline): SGHAT, FQNNGV. The CDR3 totals 16 residues. V lost 7 bases and J lost 2, with 18 bases in between. CDR3 DNA: TGTGCCAGCAAATACCGTAGGGGACAACCCTACAATGAGCAGTTCTTC. It specifies CASKYRRGQPYNEQFF.

This chain uses TRBV7-2 with TRBJ2-7; 10 nucleotides align to TRBD2. The germline V gene has CDR1 SGHTA and CDR2 FQGNSA. With V trimmed by 4 bases and J by 5 bases, 11 bases remained unmatched. This CDR3 has 16 residues. DNA for the CDR3: TGTGCCAGCAGCTCCACCCCAGCGGGAGGGCTACACGAGCAGTACTTC. Its protein product is CASSSTPAGGLHEQYF.